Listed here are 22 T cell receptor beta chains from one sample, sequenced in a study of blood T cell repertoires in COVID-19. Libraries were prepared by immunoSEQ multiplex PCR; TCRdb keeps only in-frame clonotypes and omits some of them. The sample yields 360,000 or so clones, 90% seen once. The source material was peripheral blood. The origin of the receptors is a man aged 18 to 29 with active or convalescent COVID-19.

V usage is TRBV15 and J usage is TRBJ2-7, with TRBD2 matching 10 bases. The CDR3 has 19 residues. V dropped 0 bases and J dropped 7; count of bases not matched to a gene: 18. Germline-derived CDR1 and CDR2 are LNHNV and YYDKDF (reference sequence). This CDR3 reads CATSRDLGSGRPLVGEQYF. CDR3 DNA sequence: TGTGCCACCAGCAGAGATCTTGGTAGCGGGAGGCCTTTGGTGGGTGAGCAGTACTTC.

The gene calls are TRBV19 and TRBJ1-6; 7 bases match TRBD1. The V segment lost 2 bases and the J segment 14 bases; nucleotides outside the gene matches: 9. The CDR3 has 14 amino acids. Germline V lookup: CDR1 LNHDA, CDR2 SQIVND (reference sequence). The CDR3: CASSITTTGETLHF. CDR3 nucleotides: TGTGCCAGTAGTATAACGACCACAGGGGAAACCCTCCACTTT.

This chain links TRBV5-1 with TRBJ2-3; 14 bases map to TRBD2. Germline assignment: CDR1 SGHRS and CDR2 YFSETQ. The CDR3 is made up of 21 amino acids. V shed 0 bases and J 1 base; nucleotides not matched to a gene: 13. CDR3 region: CASSLGIGLAGGKRGTDTQYF. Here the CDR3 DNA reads TGCGCCAGCAGCTTGGGAATCGGACTAGCGGGGGGCAAACGGGGCACAGATACGCAGTATTTT.

The CDR3 region is CASSPRQGTWNEQFF. CDR3 DNA: TGTGCCAGCAGCCCGCGACAGGGGACTTGGAATGAGCAGTTCTTC. The genes are TRBV7-9 and TRBJ2-1, with 8 positions matching TRBD1. V lost 5 bases and J lost 7; bases outside the gene matches: 10. This CDR3 contains 15 residues. Germline-derived CDR1 and CDR2 are SEHNR and FQNEAQ (reference sequence).

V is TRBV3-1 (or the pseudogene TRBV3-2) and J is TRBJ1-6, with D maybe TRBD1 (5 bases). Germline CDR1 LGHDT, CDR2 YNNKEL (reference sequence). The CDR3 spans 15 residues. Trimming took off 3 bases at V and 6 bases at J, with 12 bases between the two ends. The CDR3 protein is CASSQPGGGNSPLHF. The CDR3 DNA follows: TGTGCCAGCAGCCAGCCGGGGGGTGGTAATTCACCCCTCCACTTT.

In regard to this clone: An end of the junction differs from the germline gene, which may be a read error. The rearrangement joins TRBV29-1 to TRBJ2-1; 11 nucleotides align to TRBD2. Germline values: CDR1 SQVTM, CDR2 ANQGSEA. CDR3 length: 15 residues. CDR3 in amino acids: CSVQEKTSGANEQFF. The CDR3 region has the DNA TGCAGCGTTCAAGAAAAGACTAGCGGGGCCAATGAGCAGTTCTTC.

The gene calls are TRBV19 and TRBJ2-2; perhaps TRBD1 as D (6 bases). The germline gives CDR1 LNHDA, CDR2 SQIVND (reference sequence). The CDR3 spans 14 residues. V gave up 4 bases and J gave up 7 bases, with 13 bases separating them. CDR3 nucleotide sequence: TGTGCCAGTAGTACCTATCAGGGGAGCGGGGAGCTGTTTTTT. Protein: CASSTYQGSGELFF.

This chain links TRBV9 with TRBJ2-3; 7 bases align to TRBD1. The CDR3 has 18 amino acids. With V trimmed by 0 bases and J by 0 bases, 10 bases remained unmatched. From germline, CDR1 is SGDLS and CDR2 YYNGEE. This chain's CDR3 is CASSVAGLTGVSTDTQYF. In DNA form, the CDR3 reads TGTGCCAGCAGCGTAGCGGGTCTTACAGGGGTTAGCACAGATACGCAGTATTTT.

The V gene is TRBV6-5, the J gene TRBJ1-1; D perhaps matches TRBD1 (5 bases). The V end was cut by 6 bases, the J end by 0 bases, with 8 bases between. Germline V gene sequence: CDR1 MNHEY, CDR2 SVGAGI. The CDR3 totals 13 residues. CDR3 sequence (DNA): TGTGCCAGCAGACAGGTTTTGAACACTGAAGCTTTCTTT. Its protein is CASRQVLNTEAFF.

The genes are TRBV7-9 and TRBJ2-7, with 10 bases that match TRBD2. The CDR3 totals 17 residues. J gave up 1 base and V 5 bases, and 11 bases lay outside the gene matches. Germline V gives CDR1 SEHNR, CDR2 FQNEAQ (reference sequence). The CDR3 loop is CASSPPLAGESSYEQYF. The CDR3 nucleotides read TGTGCCAGCAGCCCCCCCCTAGCGGGAGAGTCATCCTACGAGCAGTACTTC.

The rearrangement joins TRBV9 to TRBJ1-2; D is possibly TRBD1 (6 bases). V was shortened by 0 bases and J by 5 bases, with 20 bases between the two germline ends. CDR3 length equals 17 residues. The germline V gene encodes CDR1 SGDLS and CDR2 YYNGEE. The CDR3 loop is CASSVGGGRGHYYGYTF. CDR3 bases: TGTGCCAGCAGCGTAGGAGGTGGGAGGGGACATTATTATGGCTACACCTTC.

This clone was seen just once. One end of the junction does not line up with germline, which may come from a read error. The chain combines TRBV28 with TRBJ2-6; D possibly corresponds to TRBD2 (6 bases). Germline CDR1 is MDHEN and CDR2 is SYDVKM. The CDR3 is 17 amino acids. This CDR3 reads CASTTPGDSSGANVLTF. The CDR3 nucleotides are TGTGCCAGCACCACCCCGGGAGACAGCTCTGGGGCCAACGTGCTGACTTTC.

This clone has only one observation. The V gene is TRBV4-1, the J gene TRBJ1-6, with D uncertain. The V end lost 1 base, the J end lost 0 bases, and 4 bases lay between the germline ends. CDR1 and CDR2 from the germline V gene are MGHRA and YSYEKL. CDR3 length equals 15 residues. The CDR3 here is CASSQAYSYNSPLHF. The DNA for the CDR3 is TGCGCCAGCAGCCAAGCTTACTCCTATAATTCACCCCTCCACTTT.

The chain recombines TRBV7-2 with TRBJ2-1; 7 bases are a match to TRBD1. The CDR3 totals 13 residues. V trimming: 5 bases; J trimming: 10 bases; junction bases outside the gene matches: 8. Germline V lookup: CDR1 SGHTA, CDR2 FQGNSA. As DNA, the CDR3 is TGTGCCAGCAGCCCCTCATCGGGACAGGAGCAGTTCTTC. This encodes CASSPSSGQEQFF.

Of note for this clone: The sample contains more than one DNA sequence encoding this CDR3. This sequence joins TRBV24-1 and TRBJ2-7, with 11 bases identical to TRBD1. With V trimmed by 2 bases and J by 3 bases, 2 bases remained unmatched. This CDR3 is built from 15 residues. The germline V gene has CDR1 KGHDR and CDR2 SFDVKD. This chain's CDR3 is CATSDSGTGGYEQYF. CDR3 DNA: TGTGCCACCAGTGATTCCGGGACAGGGGGCTACGAGCAGTACTTC.

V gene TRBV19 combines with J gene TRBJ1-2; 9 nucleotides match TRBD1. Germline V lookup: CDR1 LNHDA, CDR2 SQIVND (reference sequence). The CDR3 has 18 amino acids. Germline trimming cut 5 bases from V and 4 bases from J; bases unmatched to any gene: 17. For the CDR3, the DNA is TGTGCCAGTAGTCCCGGGACAGGGACTGGCGGTCGGGTCTATGGCTACACCTTC. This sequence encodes CASSPGTGTGGRVYGYTF.

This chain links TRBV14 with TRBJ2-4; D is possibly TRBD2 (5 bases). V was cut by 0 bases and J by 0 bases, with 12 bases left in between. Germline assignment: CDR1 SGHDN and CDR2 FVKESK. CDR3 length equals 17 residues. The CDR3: CASSQDSRTRAKNIQYF. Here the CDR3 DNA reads TGTGCCAGCAGCCAAGATTCTAGGACTCGAGCCAAAAACATTCAGTACTTC.

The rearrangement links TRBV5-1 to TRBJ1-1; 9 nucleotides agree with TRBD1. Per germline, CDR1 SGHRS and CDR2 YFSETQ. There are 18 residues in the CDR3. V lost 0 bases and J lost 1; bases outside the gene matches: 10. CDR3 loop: CASSLVGQGTTTNTEAFF. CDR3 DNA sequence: TGCGCCAGCAGCTTGGTTGGACAGGGGACAACCACGAACACTGAAGCTTTCTTT.

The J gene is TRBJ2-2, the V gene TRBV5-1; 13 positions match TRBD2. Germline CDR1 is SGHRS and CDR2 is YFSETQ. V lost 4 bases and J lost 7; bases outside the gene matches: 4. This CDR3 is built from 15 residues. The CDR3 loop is CASSPGLAGVGELFF. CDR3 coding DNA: TGCGCCAGCAGCCCTGGACTAGCGGGAGTCGGGGAGCTGTTTTTT.

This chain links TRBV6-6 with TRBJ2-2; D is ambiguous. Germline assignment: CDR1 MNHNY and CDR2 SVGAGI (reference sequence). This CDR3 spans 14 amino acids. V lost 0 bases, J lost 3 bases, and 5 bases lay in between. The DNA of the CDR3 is TGTGCCAGCAGTTACTCGAGCCACACCGGGGAGCTGTTTTTT. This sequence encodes CASSYSSHTGELFF.

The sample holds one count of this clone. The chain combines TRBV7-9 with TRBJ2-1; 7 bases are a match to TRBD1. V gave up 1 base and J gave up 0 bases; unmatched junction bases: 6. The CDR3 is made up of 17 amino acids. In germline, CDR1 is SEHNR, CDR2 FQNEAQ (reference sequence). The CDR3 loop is CASSLEMGQSSYNEQFF. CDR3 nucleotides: TGTGCCAGCAGCTTAGAAATGGGACAGAGCTCCTACAATGAGCAGTTCTTC.

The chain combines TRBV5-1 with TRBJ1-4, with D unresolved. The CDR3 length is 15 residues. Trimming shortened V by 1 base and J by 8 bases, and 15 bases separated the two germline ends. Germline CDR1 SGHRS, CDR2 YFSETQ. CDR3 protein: CASSLSGGPSEKLFF. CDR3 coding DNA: TGCGCCAGCAGCTTGTCTGGCGGGCCTTCGGAAAAACTGTTTTTT.